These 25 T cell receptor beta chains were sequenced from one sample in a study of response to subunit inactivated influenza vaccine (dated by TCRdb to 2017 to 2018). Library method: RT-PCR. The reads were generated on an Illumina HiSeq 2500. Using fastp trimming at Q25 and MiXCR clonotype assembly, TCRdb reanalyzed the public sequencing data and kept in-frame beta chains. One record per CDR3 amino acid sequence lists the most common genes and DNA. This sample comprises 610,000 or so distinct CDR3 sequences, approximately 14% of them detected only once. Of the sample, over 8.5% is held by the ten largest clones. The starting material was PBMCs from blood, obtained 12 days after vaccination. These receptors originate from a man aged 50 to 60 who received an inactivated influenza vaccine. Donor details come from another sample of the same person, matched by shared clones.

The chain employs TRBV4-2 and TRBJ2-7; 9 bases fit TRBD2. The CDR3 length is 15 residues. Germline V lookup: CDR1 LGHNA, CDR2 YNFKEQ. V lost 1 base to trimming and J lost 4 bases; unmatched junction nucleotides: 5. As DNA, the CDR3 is TGTGCCAGCAGCCAAGTCGGTAGCGGGGGATACGAGCAGTACTTC. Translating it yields CASSQVGSGGYEQYF.

CDR3 sequence (DNA): TGTGCCACCCAACTAGCAGGGAATACGCAGTATTTT. This translates into CATQLAGNTQYF. The chain combines TRBV2 with TRBJ2-3, with a tentative D call TRBD2 (6 bases). The CDR3 length is 12 residues. V was clipped by 10 bases and J by 7 bases, with 15 bases between them. Germline CDR1 SNHLY, CDR2 FYNNEI.

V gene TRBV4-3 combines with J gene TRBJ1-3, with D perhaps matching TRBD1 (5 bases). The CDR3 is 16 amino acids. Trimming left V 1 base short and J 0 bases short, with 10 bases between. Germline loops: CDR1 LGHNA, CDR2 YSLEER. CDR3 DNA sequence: TGCGCCAGCAGCCAAGGGGCAGGGAGCTCTGGAAACACCATATATTTT. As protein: CASSQGAGSSGNTIYF.

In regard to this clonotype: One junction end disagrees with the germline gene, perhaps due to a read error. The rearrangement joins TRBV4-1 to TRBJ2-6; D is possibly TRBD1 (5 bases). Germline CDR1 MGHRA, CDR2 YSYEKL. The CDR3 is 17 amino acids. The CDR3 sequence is CASSQDPRASRANVLTF. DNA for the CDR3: TGCGCCAGCAGCCAAGATCCCAGGGCCTCTAGGGCCAACGTCCTGACTTTC.

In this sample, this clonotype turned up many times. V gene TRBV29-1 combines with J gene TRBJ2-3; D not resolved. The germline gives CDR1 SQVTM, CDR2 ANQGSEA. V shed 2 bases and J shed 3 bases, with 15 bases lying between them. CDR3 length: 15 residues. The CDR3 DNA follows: TGCAGCGTTGAAATTGATTTCCGTCGGACAGATACGCAGTATTTT. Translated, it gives CSVEIDFRRTDTQYF.

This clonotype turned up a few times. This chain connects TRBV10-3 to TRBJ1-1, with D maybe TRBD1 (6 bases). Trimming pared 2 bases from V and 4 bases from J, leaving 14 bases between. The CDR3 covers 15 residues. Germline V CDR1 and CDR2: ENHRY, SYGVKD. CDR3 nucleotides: TGTGCCATCAGTGAGACAGGGTCGGGAGGCACTGAAGCTTTCTTT. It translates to CAISETGSGGTEAFF.

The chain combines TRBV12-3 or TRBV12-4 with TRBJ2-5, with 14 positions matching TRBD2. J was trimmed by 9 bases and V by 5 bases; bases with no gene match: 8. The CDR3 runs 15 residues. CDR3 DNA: TGTGCCAGCAGTATGGGGACTAGCGGGAGATCGGCCCAGTACTTC. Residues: CASSMGTSGRSAQYF.

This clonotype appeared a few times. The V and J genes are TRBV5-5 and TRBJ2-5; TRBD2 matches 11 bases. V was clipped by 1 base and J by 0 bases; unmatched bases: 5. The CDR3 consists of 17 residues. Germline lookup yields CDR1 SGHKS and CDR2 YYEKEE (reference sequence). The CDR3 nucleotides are TGTGCCAGCAGCTTGAGACTAGCGGGGACGTACCAAGAGACCCAGTACTTC. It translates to CASSLRLAGTYQETQYF.

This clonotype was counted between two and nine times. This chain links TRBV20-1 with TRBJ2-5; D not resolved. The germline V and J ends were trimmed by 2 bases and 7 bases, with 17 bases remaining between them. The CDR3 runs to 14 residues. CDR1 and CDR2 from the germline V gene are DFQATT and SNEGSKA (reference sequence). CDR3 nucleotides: TGCAGTGCTAGAAGTCTGAGGAGTCCCGTGACCCAGTACTTC. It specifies CSARSLRSPVTQYF.

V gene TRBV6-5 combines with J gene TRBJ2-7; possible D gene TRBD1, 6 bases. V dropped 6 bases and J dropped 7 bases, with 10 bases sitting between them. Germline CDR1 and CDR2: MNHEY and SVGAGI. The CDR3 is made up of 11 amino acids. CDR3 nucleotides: TGTGCCAGCAGAAAGCAGGGGGAGCAGTACTTC. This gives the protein CASRKQGEQYF.

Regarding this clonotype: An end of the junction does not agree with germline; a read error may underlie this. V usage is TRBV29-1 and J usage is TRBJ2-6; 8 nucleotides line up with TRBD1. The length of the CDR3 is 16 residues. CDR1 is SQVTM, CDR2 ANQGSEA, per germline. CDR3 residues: CCVAGGSSIGANVLTF. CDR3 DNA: TGCTGCGTAGCAGGGGGCTCCTCGATCGGGGCCAACGTCCTGACTTTC.

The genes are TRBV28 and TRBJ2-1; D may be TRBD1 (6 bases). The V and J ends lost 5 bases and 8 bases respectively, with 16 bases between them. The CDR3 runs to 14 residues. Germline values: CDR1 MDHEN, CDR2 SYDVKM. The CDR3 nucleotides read TGTGCCAGCAGTGTTAACTTTGGGGGCGATGAGCAGTTCTTC. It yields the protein CASSVNFGGDEQFF.

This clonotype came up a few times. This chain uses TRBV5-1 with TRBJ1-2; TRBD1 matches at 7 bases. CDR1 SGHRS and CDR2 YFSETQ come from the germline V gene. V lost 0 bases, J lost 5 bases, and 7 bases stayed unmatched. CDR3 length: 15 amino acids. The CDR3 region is CASSLEPGQPYGYTF. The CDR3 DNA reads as TGCGCCAGCAGCTTGGAACCGGGACAGCCATATGGCTACACCTTC.

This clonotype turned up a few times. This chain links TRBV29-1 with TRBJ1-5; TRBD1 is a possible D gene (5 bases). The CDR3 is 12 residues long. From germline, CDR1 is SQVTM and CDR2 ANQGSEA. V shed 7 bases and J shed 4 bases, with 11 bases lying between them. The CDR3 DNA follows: TGCAGCGCCGGGGGGTTAAATCAGCCCCAGCATTTT. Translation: CSAGGLNQPQHF. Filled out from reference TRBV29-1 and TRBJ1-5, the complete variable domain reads SAVISQKPSRDICQRGTSLTIQCQVDSQVTMMFWYRQQPGQSLTLIATANQGSEATYESGFVIDKFPISRPNLTFSTLTVSNMSPEDSSIYLCSAGGLNQPQHFGDGTRLSIL.

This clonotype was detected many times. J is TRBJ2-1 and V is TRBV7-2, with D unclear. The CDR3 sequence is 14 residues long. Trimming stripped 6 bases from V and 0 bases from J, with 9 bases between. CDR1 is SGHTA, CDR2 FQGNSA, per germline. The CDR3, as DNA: TGTGCCAGCAGGACCGACCACTCCTACAATGAGCAGTTCTTC. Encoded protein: CASRTDHSYNEQFF.

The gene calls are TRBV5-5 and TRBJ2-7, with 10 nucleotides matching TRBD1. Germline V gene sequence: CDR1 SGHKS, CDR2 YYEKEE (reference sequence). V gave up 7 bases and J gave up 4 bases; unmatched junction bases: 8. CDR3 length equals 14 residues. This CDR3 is CASRSGDRGYEQYF. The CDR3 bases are TGTGCCAGCCGGTCGGGGGACAGGGGTTACGAGCAGTACTTC.

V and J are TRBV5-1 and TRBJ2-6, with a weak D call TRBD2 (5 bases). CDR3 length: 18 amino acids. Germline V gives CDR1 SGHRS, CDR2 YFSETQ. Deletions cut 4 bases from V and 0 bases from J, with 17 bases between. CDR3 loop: CASSPGLDSHSGANVLTF. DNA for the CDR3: TGCGCCAGCAGCCCAGGACTGGATTCCCACTCTGGGGCCAACGTCCTGACTTTC.

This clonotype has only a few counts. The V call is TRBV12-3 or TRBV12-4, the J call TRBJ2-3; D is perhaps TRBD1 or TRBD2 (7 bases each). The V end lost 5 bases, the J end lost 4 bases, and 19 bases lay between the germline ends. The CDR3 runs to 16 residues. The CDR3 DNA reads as TGTGCCAGCAGTCTCAGGGGGGGTGTCGATCCAGATACGCAGTATTTT. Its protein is CASSLRGGVDPDTQYF.

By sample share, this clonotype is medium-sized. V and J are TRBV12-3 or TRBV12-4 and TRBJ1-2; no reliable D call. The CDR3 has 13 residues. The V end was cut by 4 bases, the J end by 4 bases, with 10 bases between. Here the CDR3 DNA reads TGTGCCAGCAGTTACAAACCCAGCTATGGCTACACCTTC. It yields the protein CASSYKPSYGYTF.

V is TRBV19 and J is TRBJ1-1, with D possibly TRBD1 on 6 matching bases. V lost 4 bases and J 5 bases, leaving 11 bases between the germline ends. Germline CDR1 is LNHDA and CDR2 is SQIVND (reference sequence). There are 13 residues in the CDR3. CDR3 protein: CASSTGVVTEAFF. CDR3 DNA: TGTGCCAGTAGTACAGGGGTGGTGACTGAAGCTTTCTTT.

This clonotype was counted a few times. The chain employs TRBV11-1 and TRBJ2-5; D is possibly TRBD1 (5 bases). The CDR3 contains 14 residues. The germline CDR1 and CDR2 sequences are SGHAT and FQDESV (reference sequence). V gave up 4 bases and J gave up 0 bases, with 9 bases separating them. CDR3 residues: CASSSETDQETQYF. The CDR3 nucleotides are TGTGCCAGCAGCTCGGAGACAGACCAAGAGACCCAGTACTTC.

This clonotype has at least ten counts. CDR3 amino acids: CASSQAVDREETQYF. The CDR3 DNA sequence: TGCGCCAGCAGCCAAGCGGTCGATCGGGAAGAGACCCAGTACTTC. The chain links TRBV4-3 to TRBJ2-5, with D unclear. Germline V gene sequence: CDR1 LGHNA, CDR2 YSLEER. Trimming pared 1 base from V and 3 bases from J, leaving 12 bases between. CDR3 size: 15 residues.

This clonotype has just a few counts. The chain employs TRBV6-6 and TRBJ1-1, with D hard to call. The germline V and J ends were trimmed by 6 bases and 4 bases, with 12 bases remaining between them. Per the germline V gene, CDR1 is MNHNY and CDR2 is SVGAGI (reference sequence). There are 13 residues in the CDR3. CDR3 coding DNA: TGTGCCAGCAGCCTTGGGCCCAGCACTGAAGCTTTCTTT. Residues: CASSLGPSTEAFF.

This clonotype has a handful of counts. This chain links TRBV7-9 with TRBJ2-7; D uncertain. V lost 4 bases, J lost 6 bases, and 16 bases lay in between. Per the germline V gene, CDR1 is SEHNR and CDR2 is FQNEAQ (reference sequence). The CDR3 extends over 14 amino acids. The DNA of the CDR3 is TGTGCCAGCAGCTCCCTGGTGGGGTTCCCCGAGCAGTACTTC. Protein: CASSSLVGFPEQYF.

The CDR3 spells CASSQQRTSGRAAVIQYF. DNA for the CDR3: TGTGCCAGCAGCCAACAGAGGACTAGCGGGAGGGCCGCAGTCATTCAGTACTTC. V gene TRBV2 combines with J gene TRBJ2-4, with 15 nucleotides matching TRBD2. Per germline, CDR1 SNHLY and CDR2 FYNNEI. With V trimmed by 6 bases and J by 9 bases, 15 bases remained unmatched. This CDR3 comprises 18 residues.